A single sample gave rise to the 15 T cell receptor beta chains below, sequenced in a study of beta chain features in type 1 diabetes. The investigators reverse transcribed all of the isolated RNA, so they sequenced expressed TCRB transcripts. Measured with immunoSEQ multiplex PCR; TCRdb has only the in-frame clones, and not every one. The sample carries around 130,000 clones, 9% recorded once. Their antigens remain unidentified. General study findings and limits: When Type 1 diabetes patients were examined, their TCRB CDR3s proved moderately but significantly shorter in all four CD4+ subsets.

Sequenced material: central memory CD4+ T cells from blood. These receptors all come from a man aged 25 to 40 with type 1 diabetes.

In this sample, this clone turned up many times. The rearrangement joins TRBV29-1 to TRBJ1-3; no clear D. V dropped 2 bases and J dropped 4 bases, with 6 bases sitting between them. Germline values: CDR1 SQVTM, CDR2 ANQGSEA. The CDR3 is 12 residues long. In DNA form, the CDR3 reads TGCAGCGTTGAATCCTCCGGAAACACCATATATTTT. Translating gives CSVESSGNTIYF.

This clone was observed a handful of times. The CDR3: CASSSMTELWSPLHF. As DNA, the CDR3 is TGTGCCAGCAGCTCGATGACTGAGCTTTGGTCACCCCTCCACTTT. The chain combines TRBV5-4 with TRBJ1-6; D is unclear. The germline V gene encodes CDR1 SGHNT and CDR2 YYREEE (reference sequence). Trimming removed 3 bases at V and 10 bases at J, with 17 bases between. CDR3 size: 15 residues. Complete variable domain (other parts from reference TRBV5-4 and TRBJ1-6): ETGVTQSPTHLIKTRGQQVTLRCSSQSGHNTVSWYQQALGQGPQFIFQYYREEENGRGNFPPRFSGLQFPNYSSELNVNALELDDSALYLCASSSMTELWSPLHFGNGTRLTVT.

J is TRBJ2-4 and V is TRBV10-3, with D possibly TRBD2 on 5 matching bases. The V gene lost 0 bases and the J gene lost 5 bases, with 8 bases spanning the gap. CDR3 length equals 14 residues. Germline loops: CDR1 ENHRY, CDR2 SYGVKD. The CDR3 region is CAISESGVENIQYF. CDR3 DNA: TGTGCCATCAGTGAGTCCGGGGTTGAAAACATTCAGTACTTC.

This sequence joins TRBV5-1 and TRBJ2-1; 11 nucleotides line up with TRBD2. With V trimmed by 4 bases and J by 0 bases, 9 bases remained unmatched. CDR3 length equals 18 residues. Per germline, CDR1 SGHRS and CDR2 YFSETQ. The CDR3 sequence is CASSPGTSGKSSYNEQFF. CDR3 sequence (DNA): TGCGCCAGCAGCCCTGGGACTAGCGGCAAGAGCTCCTACAATGAGCAGTTCTTC.

This clone showed up just a few times. This chain connects TRBV6-5 to TRBJ1-2; the match to TRBD1 covers 12 bases. Germline CDR1 is MNHEY and CDR2 is SVGAGI. The CDR3 contains 14 residues. V shed 4 bases, J shed 7 bases, and the junction held 4 bases outside the gene matches. CDR3 DNA sequence: TGTGCCAGCAGTTGGGACAGGGGGCTTGGTGGCTACACCTTC. Its translation is CASSWDRGLGGYTF.

This clone was observed a handful of times. The V call is TRBV14, the J call TRBJ2-7; no definite D call. The germline V gene has CDR1 SGHDN and CDR2 FVKESK. The germline V and J ends were trimmed by 6 bases and 1 base, with 4 bases remaining between them. The CDR3 has 11 amino acids. The CDR3 DNA reads as TGTGCCAGCAGTACTTCCTACGAGCAGTACTTC. Translation gives CASSTSYEQYF.

This clone was seen a few times. The V gene is TRBV29-1, the J gene TRBJ1-4; D unresolved. Germline CDR1 SQVTM, CDR2 ANQGSEA. The CDR3 consists of 13 residues. V lost 7 bases to trimming and J lost 15 bases, with 24 bases between them. CDR3 loop: CSELLLGGGMVFF. In DNA form, the CDR3 reads TGCAGCGAGTTACTACTGGGAGGAGGGATGGTGTTTTTT. The full variable domain, rest sourced from reference TRBV29-1 and TRBJ1-4, is SAVISQKPSRDICQRGTSLTIQCQVDSQVTMMFWYRQQPGQSLTLIATANQGSEATYESGFVIDKFPISRPNLTFSTLTVSNMSPEDSSIYLCSELLLGGGMVFFGSGTQLSVL.

The sample holds a few counts of this clone. V and J are TRBV29-1 and TRBJ2-3; 8 positions match TRBD1. Germline CDR1 and CDR2: SQVTM and ANQGSEA. The V segment lost 7 bases and the J segment 10 bases; nucleotides outside the gene matches: 10. The length of the CDR3 is 12 residues. The CDR3 coding sequence is TGCAGCGCTCAGCTACAGGGGGGTCCGCAGTATTTT. It is translated as CSAQLQGGPQYF.

In its sample, this clone was seen a few times. The rearrangement joins TRBV27 to TRBJ1-5; maybe TRBD1 (6 bases). Germline CDR1 MNHEY, CDR2 SMNVEV (reference sequence). Trimming took 5 bases from V and 6 from J, leaving 17 bases between them. This CDR3 spans 15 amino acids. As DNA, the CDR3 is TGTGCCAGCAGTGCCCAACAGGGTTGGAGTCAGCCCCAGCATTTT. Its translation: CASSAQQGWSQPQHF.

The chain carries TRBV5-6 and TRBJ2-3; 7 bases match TRBD1. The germline gives CDR1 SGHDT, CDR2 YYEEEE. V was pared by 1 base and J by 4 bases, with 15 bases of the junction left unmatched. The CDR3 is made up of 18 amino acids. The CDR3 reads CASSLLVTGDAVADTQYF. Here the CDR3 DNA reads TGTGCCAGCAGCTTGTTGGTCACAGGGGACGCCGTGGCAGATACGCAGTATTTT.

This clone was found a few times. Written as DNA, the CDR3 is TGCGCCAGCAGTCTAGCGGGGGGCAGTATCGAGACCCAGTACTTC. This codes for CASSLAGGSIETQYF. The rearrangement links TRBV5-1 to TRBJ2-5; 11 positions agree with TRBD2. Germline values: CDR1 SGHRS, CDR2 YFSETQ. V lost 5 bases, J lost 5 bases, and 8 bases stayed unmatched. There are 15 residues in the CDR3.

This clone occurred a few times. V is TRBV6-5 and J is TRBJ2-7; 7 bases are a match to TRBD1. CDR1 is MNHEY, CDR2 SVGAGI, per germline. Trimming cost V 6 bases and J 2 bases; bases outside gene matches: 10. CDR3 length: 15 residues. The CDR3 loop reads CASSDRVAGPYEQYF. CDR3 nucleotides: TGTGCCAGCAGCGACAGGGTTGCCGGACCCTACGAGCAGTACTTC.

This clone occurred a few times. This chain uses TRBV11-2 with TRBJ2-7; no definite D call. Germline values: CDR1 SGHAT, CDR2 FQNNGV. The CDR3 length is 12 residues. V lost 4 bases and J 7 bases, leaving 11 bases between the germline ends. The CDR3: CASSSVVAEQYF. DNA for the CDR3: TGTGCCAGCAGCTCCGTGGTCGCGGAGCAGTACTTC.

The chain carries TRBV5-1 and TRBJ1-2, with 8 bases matching TRBD1. The junction had 4 bases not matched to a gene; V was cut back by 0 bases and J by 6 bases. This CDR3 is 14 amino acids long. Per the germline V gene, CDR1 is SGHRS and CDR2 is YFSETQ. The CDR3 DNA reads as TGCGCCAGCAGCTTGGATCCGACAGGGGATGGCTACACCTTC. Translated: CASSLDPTGDGYTF.

This clone has more than one count but fewer than ten. This chain joins TRBV19 and TRBJ2-3; possible D gene TRBD2, 6 bases. With 8 bases removed from V and 2 bases from J, the gap between germline ends came to 11 bases. The germline V gene encodes CDR1 LNHDA and CDR2 SQIVND (reference sequence). CDR3 length: 13 amino acids. Written as DNA, the CDR3 is TGTGCCAGTTCTCGGGGGTACACAGATACGCAGTATTTT. Amino acids: CASSRGYTDTQYF.